This T cell receptor (beta chain) was sequenced for a study of glioma-infiltrating T cells. General study points: Only very few CDR3 sequences appeared in both tissue and blood. Gliomas, especially low-grade, showed above-expected tissue-blood divergence; non-neoplastic patients showed below.

TCR alpha and beta CDR3 regions were amplified from RNA using iRepertoire nested multiplex PCR. Input was about 85-450 ng of tissue mRNA or PBMC total RNA. TCRdb ran MiXCR on the multiplex PCR reads and lists one entry per CDR3 protein. Seen here are about 21,000 distinct CDR3 sequences, about 22% observed once, and the top ten hold 13%. V was clipped by 7 bases and J by 1 base, with 10 bases between them. Germline CDR1 reads SGHDN; CDR2 reads FVKESK. This CDR3 contains 13 residues. As for this clonotype: The antigen remains undetermined.

Sequenced material: glioma tissue, nonneoplastic brain tissue, or PBMCs (not recorded which). The rearrangement links TRBV14 to TRBJ1-2, with D unclear. The source of this sequence is a human donor with low-grade glioma or glioblastoma, undergoing nonglioma brain surgery, or in good health (not recorded which). The CDR3 DNA reads as TGTGCCAGCATGGCCCACGGTAACTATGGCTACACCTTC. Translation gives CASMAHGNYGYTF.